A selection of T cell receptor beta chains follows, all from one sample in a study of blood T cell repertoires in COVID-19. Using immunoSEQ multiplex PCR, the repertoire was profiled, and TCRdb retains in-frame clones only, with some absent. The sample has more than 85,000 clones; 70% to 90% are singletons. Sequences were obtained from peripheral blood. These receptors were taken from a man in his fifties with COVID-19, enrolled during active disease. The CDR3 runs from the conserved cysteine through the conserved F or W. Each record gives: J gene, V gene, clone size, D gene, CDR3 DNA, CDR3 protein. A D gene is named only where the DNA matches it firmly. Size is omitted from some rows. Given values are once, few, many or a class for expanded clones.

>TRBJ1-4|TRBV19|-|-
TGTGCCAGTAGGGTACAGGGTCTGTTTTTT
CASRVQGLFF
>TRBJ1-3|TRBV29-1|-|-
TGCAGCGTCCCCGGGGGGGCTGGAAACACCATATATTTT
CSVPGGAGNTIYF
>TRBJ1-3|TRBV27|-|-
TGTGCCAGCAGTTTAACATTTACCTCTGGAAACACCATATATTTT
CASSLTFTSGNTIYF
>TRBJ1-6|TRBV10-2|-|TRBD1
TGCGCCAGCAGCTCAACAGGGGGTTCACCCCTCCACTTT
CASSSTGGSPLHF
>TRBJ2-2|TRBV4-1|few|TRBD2
TGCGCCAGCAGCCAAGTGATAAGGCGGGGGGGCCTGGCCGGGGAGCTGTTTTTT
CASSQVIRRGGLAGELFF
>TRBJ1-1|TRBV7-3|-|-
TGTGCCAGCAGCGCCCAGGGTGGGTACACTGAAGCTTTCTTT
CASSAQGGYTEAFF
>TRBJ2-3|TRBV14|-|TRBD1
TGTGCCAGCAGCAGGGGAAAGGACAGGGCCAAGAATACGCAGTATTTT
CASSRGKDRAKNTQYF
>TRBJ1-2|TRBV11-2|-|TRBD1
TGTGCCAGCAGCATACAGGGGTCCCATGGCTACACCTTC
CASSIQGSHGYTF
>TRBJ1-6|TRBV10-3|-|TRBD1
TGTGCCATCAGTGAGTCTGGACAGGGAGGTTCACCCCTCCACTTT
CAISESGQGGSPLHF
>TRBJ1-2|TRBV11-1|-|-
TGTGCCAGCAGCTCTAGTGGCAGTGGCTATGGCTACACCTTC
CASSSSGSGYGYTF
>TRBJ2-7|TRBV27|-|TRBD1
TGTGCCAGCAGGAACGAGGGACAGCCGTTGTACGAGCAGTACTTC
CASRNEGQPLYEQYF
>TRBJ1-5|TRBV2|-|-
TGTGCCAGCAGAGACATAATTAGCAATCAGCCCCAGCATTTT
CASRDIISNQPQHF
>TRBJ2-7|TRBV9|-|-
TGTGCCAGCAGCGAGGGAGGGGGGACCCACGAGCAGTACTTC
CASSEGGGTHEQYF
>TRBJ2-7|TRBV6-5|-|-
TGTGCCTCCAATGCGGGGCCTTCCTACGAGCAGTACTTC
CASNAGPSYEQYF
>TRBJ1-5|TRBV18|-|TRBD1
TGTGCCAGCTCACCAGACAGGGGAGTTCAGCCCCAGCATTTT
CASSPDRGVQPQHF
>TRBJ1-5|TRBV27|-|-
TGTGCCAGCAGTTTTGGCCGCAATCAGCCCCAGCATTTT
CASSFGRNQPQHF
>TRBJ2-7|TRBV7-9|-|TRBD1
TGTGCCAGCAGCTTGGAGGAACAGGGGGTTTACGAGCAGTACTTC
CASSLEEQGVYEQYF
>TRBJ1-2|TRBV4-1|once|-
TGCGCCAGCAGCCAAGATAGGAACAGCTTATATGGCTACACCTTC
CASSQDRNSLYGYTF
>TRBJ1-2|TRBV28|few|-
TGTGCCAGCAGCCCCGCGAACTATGGCTACACCTTC
CASSPANYGYTF
>TRBJ1-2|TRBV7-9|-|-
TGTGCCAGCAGCTTAGCACTCAACTATGGCTACACCTTC
CASSLALNYGYTF
>TRBJ1-3|TRBV7-2|-|-
TGTGCCAGCAGCTTGTTCGCAGAGGCTGGAAACACCATATATTTT
CASSLFAEAGNTIYF
>TRBJ1-5|TRBV19|-|-
TGTGCCAGTAGCGAGGGCAATCAGCCCCAGCATTTT
CASSEGNQPQHF
>TRBJ1-6|TRBV25-1|-|-
TGTGCCAGCAGTGAAACGAGCAGGGTTGGTTCACCCCTCCACTTT
CASSETSRVGSPLHF
>TRBJ2-7|TRBV14|-|-
TGTGCCAGCAGTCAGAGCGCCGGGACAAACTACGAGCAGTACTTC
CASSQSAGTNYEQYF
>TRBJ1-2|TRBV2|-|TRBD1
TGTGCCACCCAGAACAGGGGAGGCTACACCTTC
CATQNRGGYTF
>TRBJ1-6|TRBV5-1|-|-
TGCGCCAGCAGCCCGGAGGAGGGTGAATCACCCCTCCACTTT
CASSPEEGESPLHF
>TRBJ2-7|TRBV6-2/TRBV6-3|once|TRBD1
TGTGCCAGCAGTTACGCAGGGGGCCACGAGCAGTACTTC
CASSYAGGHEQYF
>TRBJ1-2|TRBV28|few|-
TGTGCCAGCAGAAGGGAGGGATCTAACTATGGCTACACCTTC
CASRREGSNYGYTF
>TRBJ2-3|TRBV3-1/TRBV3-2|-|TRBD1
TGTGCCAGCAGCCAGAAACAGGGGTGGTCAGATACGCAGTATTTT
CASSQKQGWSDTQYF
>TRBJ1-3|TRBV7-9|-|-
TGTGCCAGCAGCTTGTATAGCTCTGGAAACACCATATATTTT
CASSLYSSGNTIYF
>TRBJ1-1|TRBV14|-|-
TGTGCCAGCAGCCAAGCCGCGGGGGGCACTGAAGCTTTCTTT
CASSQAAGGTEAFF
>TRBJ2-1|TRBV7-3|-|TRBD1
TGTGCCAGCAGCCCGAGACAGACAGGGGATGAGCAGTTCTTC
CASSPRQTGDEQFF
>TRBJ2-7|TRBV4-2|-|-
TGTGCCAGCAGCCCAGGGGGGAACTCCTACGAGCAGTACTTC
CASSPGGNSYEQYF
>TRBJ2-7|TRBV12-3/TRBV12-4|-|-
TGTGCCAGCAGTCTCAGGGGCCCCTACGAGCAGTACTTC
CASSLRGPYEQYF
>TRBJ1-2|TRBV28|-|-
TGTGCCATTTTCGCAGGGTCCGCTTCTAACTATGGCTACACCTTC
CAIFAGSASNYGYTF
>TRBJ1-5|TRBV19|-|TRBD1
TGTGCCAGTAGTACCCACAGGGGGTCGGCCAATAGCAATCAGCCCCAGCATTTT
CASSTHRGSANSNQPQHF
>TRBJ1-1|TRBV29-1|-|-
TGCAGCGTTGAAGGACAGGCGAACACTGAAGCTTTCTTT
CSVEGQANTEAFF
>TRBJ1-4|TRBV29-1|-|TRBD1
TGCAGCGCTGCGGGACAGGGAGATGAGGAAAAACTGTTTTTT
CSAAGQGDEEKLFF
>TRBJ1-2|TRBV2|-|-
TGTGCCAGCGTCGGGGATCAGGCTGGCTACACCTTC
CASVGDQAGYTF
>TRBJ1-3|TRBV18|-|-
TGTGCCAGCTCACCAAATACGGGGACTCTGTTCTCTGGAAACACCATATATTTT
CASSPNTGTLFSGNTIYF
>TRBJ1-2|TRBV5-6|-|TRBD1
TGTGCCAGCAGCCGACAGGGAGCTAACTATGGCTACACCTTC
CASSRQGANYGYTF
>TRBJ1-6|TRBV19|-|-
TGTGCCAGTAGTATAGGAGGGTATAATTCACCCCTCCACTTT
CASSIGGYNSPLHF
>TRBJ1-2|TRBV28|-|-
TGTGCCAGCAGTTCCCGACAGATCTATGGCTACACCTTC
CASSSRQIYGYTF
>TRBJ1-1|TRBV2|once|-
TGTGCCAGCAGGGTTAGCACGGGGAGCACTGAAGCTTTCTTT
CASRVSTGSTEAFF
>TRBJ1-4|TRBV29-1|-|-
TGCAGCGTTGAAGACTATGGGAGGGAACTGTTTTTT
CSVEDYGRELFF
>TRBJ2-3|TRBV6-6|-|-
TGTGCCACGTTTCGCACAGATACGCAGTATTTT
CATFRTDTQYF